The clone carrying this T cell receptor (beta chain) was observed a handful of times. TCRdb re-called the RT-PCR reads through MiXCR, storing one row per CDR3 protein. This sample has about 540,000 distinct CDR3 sequences, with under 30% found just once. This sample is drawn from a study of response to subunit inactivated influenza vaccine. CDR1 and CDR2 from the germline V gene are MNHEY and SMNVEV (reference sequence). Trimming pared 6 bases from V and 3 bases from J, leaving 12 bases between. There are 13 residues in the CDR3. The same data also went into a second study, on T cells expressing NK-cell markers. Per that paper: 5'RACE template switching with UMIs produced the TCR beta cDNA. CD3+CD56+NKG2C+, CD3+CD56+NKG2C- and CD3+CD56-NKG2C+ T cells, once sorted, supplied the TCR beta repertoires. Only alpha-beta TCR T cells were sorted in several experiments, using an anti-gamma-delta TCR antibody. These clonotypes also led the CD3+CD56-NKG2C+ fraction in a handful of donors.

The specimen was CD4+ T cells sorted from PBMCs, collected 11 to 12 days after vaccination. This receptor was taken from a man aged 45-60 years who received an inactivated influenza vaccine. The chain has TRBV27 and TRBJ2-7, with a weak D call TRBD1 (6 bases). CDR3 sequence reads: CASRTGHDYEQYF. CDR3 nucleotide sequence: TGTGCCAGCAGAACGGGACACGACTACGAGCAGTACTTC.